The TCR beta chain described here comes from a study of radiotherapy plus CTLA-4 blockade in lung cancer. Study as a whole: In 18% of patients, objective responses were seen; 30% to 35% had disease control.

CDR3 size: 13 residues. CDR1 SQVTM and CDR2 ANQGSEA come from the germline V gene. J lost 4 bases, V lost 7 bases, and 9 bases had no gene match. Only in-frame clones appear in the TCRdb table, and some are missing; sequencing was by immunoSEQ multiplex PCR. This table has over 85,000 clones, roughly four fifths appearing once. Those patients who had chemo-refractory metastatic non-small-cell lung cancer were given focal radiation along with CTLA-4 blockade through ipilimumab. Details on this clone: Antigen unknown.

Study results and limitations: Expansion in blood of tumor-derived TCR clones was seen after radiotherapy plus ipilimumab.

The sequences come from peripheral blood, collected from a patient treated with radiotherapy plus ipilimumab. The gene calls are TRBV29-1 and TRBJ1-1; 7 nucleotides align to TRBD1. The clonotype was recovered from a human donor with non-small cell lung cancer that progressed on radiotherapy plus ipilimumab. CDR3: CSALRDSPTEAFF. DNA of the CDR3: TGCAGCGCTCTCCGGGACAGTCCCACTGAAGCTTTCTTT.